The subject of this entry is one TCR beta chain. This sample is part of a study of blood T cell repertoires in COVID-19. Study summary: PBMCs, B-cell-depleted T cells, or T cells were the source of the cDNA or gDNA that made up the material.

Here immunoSEQ multiplex PCR was the method, and the copy in TCRdb shows in-frame clones only, minus some. The top ten hold roughly 3.2% of the sample, which has 100,000 to 150,000 clones, about 85% seen once. In germline, CDR1 is MDHEN, CDR2 SYDVKM. The CDR3 length is 16 residues. V lost 7 bases to trimming and J lost 3 bases, with 18 bases between them. This receptor was taken from an elderly woman with COVID-19, enrolled during active disease. The chain combines TRBV28 with TRBJ2-2; tentatively, D is TRBD1 (5 bases). Sequences were obtained from peripheral blood. The CDR3 DNA is TGTGCCAGCAAGCTAGGGGTGACTGAGTACACCGGGGAGCTGTTTTTT. Residues: CASKLGVTEYTGELFF.